The 25 T cell receptor beta chains listed next were all sequenced from one sample in a study of T cell repertoires in cytomegalovirus infection. TCRdb reprocessed the reads with MiXCR, giving one entry per CDR3 protein. The sample has 150,000 to 200,000 distinct CDR3 sequences; roughly 9.8% are singletons. Material: PBMCs. Source of these receptors: a human donor in good health (CMV status not recorded). Some clones in this sample may be carry-over from other donors' samples.

There are a few counts of this clonotype. V is TRBV12-3 or TRBV12-4 and J is TRBJ1-2; D is perhaps TRBD1 (5 bases). The CDR3 has 15 residues. The V and J ends lost 6 bases and 0 bases respectively, with 14 bases between them. The CDR3 DNA follows: TGTGCCAGCAGACCTAGGGGATCCTCTAACTATGGCTACACCTTC. It encodes CASRPRGSSNYGYTF.

In this sample, this clonotype turned up many times. The chain employs TRBV28 and TRBJ1-4; D may be TRBD1 (5 bases). Germline CDR1 MDHEN, CDR2 SYDVKM. Trimming left V 4 bases short and J 8 bases short, with 20 bases between. This CDR3 is 16 amino acids long. The CDR3, as DNA: TGTGCCAGCAGTTCCCAGACAGATAGGAAATCGGAAAAACTGTTTTTT. Translation gives CASSSQTDRKSEKLFF.

This clonotype was detected many times. The chain employs TRBV7-8 and TRBJ1-1, with 7 nucleotides matching TRBD1. This CDR3 contains 14 residues. Germline trimming cut 5 bases from V and 0 bases from J; bases unmatched to any gene: 3. The germline V gene encodes CDR1 SGHVS and CDR2 FQNEAQ. CDR3 in amino acids: CASSPTGLNTEAFF. CDR3 coding DNA: TGTGCCAGCAGCCCGACAGGGTTGAACACTGAAGCTTTCTTT.

V is TRBV28 and J is TRBJ1-4; D unclear. The CDR3 consists of 15 residues. V was pared by 6 bases and J by 3 bases, with 14 bases between. CDR1 and CDR2 (germline): MDHEN, SYDVKM. The CDR3 coding sequence is TGTGCCAGCAGCCAGGCAAGGGCGTCTAATGAAAAACTGTTTTTT. This translates into CASSQARASNEKLFF. The whole variable domain, remainder taken from reference TRBV28 and TRBJ1-4, is DVKVTQSSRYLVKRTGEKVFLECVQDMDHENMFWYRQDPGLGLRLIYFSYDVKMKEKGDIPEGYSVSREKKERFSLILESASTNQTSMYLCASSQARASNEKLFFGSGTQLSVL.

This clonotype has more than one count but fewer than ten. The DNA of the CDR3 is TGTGCCAGCAGTTACACCGGGGCCAACGTCCTGACTTTC. Translated, it gives CASSYTGANVLTF. The V and J genes are TRBV28 and TRBJ2-6; D unresolved. Germline-derived CDR1 and CDR2 are MDHEN and SYDVKM. V was pared by 4 bases and J by 4 bases, with 5 bases between. The CDR3 covers 13 residues.

This clonotype was picked up a small number of times. V and J are TRBV6-2 or TRBV6-3 and TRBJ2-7; no reliable D call. This CDR3 has 11 amino acids. Germline V lookup: CDR1 MNHEY, CDR2 SVGEGT. Trimming removed 10 bases at V and 1 base at J, with 8 bases between. The CDR3 nucleotides are TGTGCCATAAAGAAGTCCTACGAGCAGTACTTC. Protein: CAIKKSYEQYF.

In its sample, this clonotype was seen a few times. The chain uses TRBV6-2 or TRBV6-3 and TRBJ2-5, with D tentatively TRBD1 (6 bases). The CDR3 is 13 residues long. The germline gives CDR1 MNHEY, CDR2 SVGEGT. V was trimmed by 5 bases and J by 4 bases, leaving 11 bases between them. This CDR3 is CASSDRDIETQYF. The CDR3 region has the DNA TGTGCCAGCAGTGACCGGGACATAGAGACCCAGTACTTC.

The table lists this clonotype with a few counts. V is TRBV7-9 and J is TRBJ2-5, with 8 bases lining up with TRBD1. Germline CDR1 and CDR2: SEHNR and FQNEAQ (reference sequence). CDR3 size: 15 residues. Unmatched junction bases numbered 6, after V lost 1 base and J lost 5 bases. The CDR3 region has the DNA TGTGCCAGCAGCTTAGATCAGGGGGCAGTGGAGACCCAGTACTTC. Residues: CASSLDQGAVETQYF. Drawing the rest from reference TRBV7-9 and TRBJ2-5, the complete variable domain is DTGVSQNPRHKITKRGQNVTFRCDPISEHNRLYWYRQTLGQGPEFLTYFQNEAQLEKSRLLSDRFSAERPKGSFSTLEIQRTEQGDSAMYLCASSLDQGAVETQYFGPGTRLLVL.

This clonotype was picked up many times. The CDR3: CASSLQGTYTGELFF. The DNA for the CDR3 is TGTGCCAGCAGTTTACAGGGAACCTACACCGGGGAGCTGTTTTTT. The chain is built from TRBV6-2 or TRBV6-3 and TRBJ2-2, with a possible D match to TRBD1 (6 bases). The CDR3 has 15 amino acids. V was shortened by 4 bases and J by 3 bases, with 12 bases between the two germline ends. Per the germline V gene, CDR1 is MNHEY and CDR2 is SVGEGT.

J is TRBJ2-7 and V is TRBV20-1; 14 bases fit TRBD2. The V gene's germline CDR1 is DFQATT and CDR2 SNEGSKA (reference sequence). The V and J ends lost 4 bases and 0 bases, in that order; junction bases with no gene match: 2. The CDR3 runs to 15 residues. The CDR3 spells CSATGTSGSSYEQYF. DNA of the CDR3: TGCAGTGCTACTGGGACTAGCGGGAGCTCCTACGAGCAGTACTTC.

The rearrangement joins TRBV12-3 or TRBV12-4 to TRBJ2-3; 8 bases are shared with TRBD2. With V trimmed by 3 bases and J by 3 bases, 11 bases remained unmatched. This CDR3 is 17 amino acids long. CDR3 bases: TGTGCCAGCAGTTTGGGTTCCGCGGGGGGCAGGACAGATACGCAGTATTTT. Its protein is CASSLGSAGGRTDTQYF.

This clonotype was picked up many times. V and J are TRBV6-5 and TRBJ1-5; 7 bases match TRBD1. CDR1 and CDR2 from the germline V gene are MNHEY and SVGAGI. Trimming at V came to 5 bases and at J to 10 bases, leaving 5 bases not matched to a gene. This CDR3 region has 12 residues. For the CDR3, the DNA is TGTGCCAGCAGTCCAACAGGGGAACCCCAGCATTTT. Amino acid sequence: CASSPTGEPQHF.

The chain employs TRBV20-1 and TRBJ1-2; D gene uncertain. This CDR3 is 12 amino acids long. Germline V CDR1 and CDR2: DFQATT, SNEGSKA (reference sequence). V was clipped by 3 bases and J by 5 bases, with 10 bases between them. The CDR3 DNA is TGCAGTGCTAGGGAAGGTATTTATGGCTACACCTTC. Its translation is CSAREGIYGYTF.

The table lists this clonotype with many counts. The V gene is TRBV7-2, the J gene TRBJ2-2; D is undetermined. Trimming left V 1 base short and J 0 bases short, with 6 bases between. Germline V gives CDR1 SGHTA, CDR2 FQGNSA. The CDR3 covers 15 residues. CDR3 residues: CASSLGQPNTGELFF. DNA of the CDR3: TGTGCCAGCAGCTTAGGTCAGCCGAACACCGGGGAGCTGTTTTTT.

This chain connects TRBV2 to TRBJ1-2, with unresolved D. CDR3 length: 11 amino acids. Trimming pared 9 bases from V and 7 bases from J, leaving 12 bases between. Germline lookup yields CDR1 SNHLY and CDR2 FYNNEI. The CDR3 nucleotides read TGTGCCAGACCATTCCCCGGTGGCTACACCTTC. Translation gives CARPFPGGYTF.

The sample holds many counts of this clonotype. This chain links TRBV7-6 with TRBJ2-2; 10 nucleotides line up with TRBD1. The CDR3 spans 15 residues. The V segment lost 10 bases and the J segment 4 bases; nucleotides outside the gene matches: 9. CDR1 and CDR2 (germline): SGHVS, FNYEAQ. CDR3 coding DNA: TGTGCCACCTCAGGGACAGGGGCTGGCACCGGGGAGCTGTTTTTT. It specifies CATSGTGAGTGELFF.

This clonotype was picked up many times. The genes are TRBV7-9 and TRBJ2-2; 9 positions agree with TRBD2. V was pared by 1 base and J by 5 bases, with 8 bases of the junction left unmatched. The CDR3 is made up of 17 amino acids. Germline-derived CDR1 and CDR2 are SEHNR and FQNEAQ (reference sequence). CDR3 sequence (DNA): TGTGCCAGCAGCTTAGAGGTTAGCGGGAGACTAACCGGGGAGCTGTTTTTT. It is translated as CASSLEVSGRLTGELFF.

This clonotype was seen a few times. This chain uses TRBV28 with TRBJ2-1; possible D gene TRBD1, 5 bases. The V and J ends lost 6 bases and 2 bases respectively, with 14 bases between them. Germline CDR1 and CDR2: MDHEN and SYDVKM. CDR3 length: 15 amino acids. CDR3 sequence reads: CASRDIDSPYNEQFF. As DNA, the CDR3 is TGTGCCAGCAGAGACATAGACAGTCCCTACAATGAGCAGTTCTTC.

There are many counts of this clonotype. This sequence joins TRBV28 and TRBJ1-5; no clear D gene. This CDR3 has 12 amino acids. The germline V and J ends were trimmed by 1 base and 11 bases, with 9 bases remaining between them. CDR1 is MDHEN, CDR2 SYDVKM, per germline. CDR3 sequence: CASSLSSRTQHF. The CDR3 DNA sequence: TGTGCCAGCAGTTTATCTTCTCGAACCCAGCATTTT.

Many counts were recorded for this clonotype. The rearrangement links TRBV5-1 to TRBJ2-7, with D possibly matching TRBD2 (5 bases). The CDR3 has 15 amino acids. Germline CDR1 reads SGHRS; CDR2 reads YFSETQ. Trimming removed 4 bases from V and 5 bases from J, with 19 bases in between. CDR3 sequence (DNA): TGCGCCAGCAGCCCCCACGACCCGGGGAACGACGAGCAGTACTTC. This sequence encodes CASSPHDPGNDEQYF.

This clonotype was observed at least ten times. This chain connects TRBV7-2 to TRBJ2-7; possibly TRBD2 for D (6 bases). The germline gives CDR1 SGHTA, CDR2 FQGNSA. Trimming shortened V by 6 bases and J by 3 bases, and 21 bases separated the two germline ends. This CDR3 contains 16 residues. CDR3 protein: CASRRPNPGAHYEQYF. CDR3 in DNA: TGTGCCAGCAGACGGCCAAATCCGGGAGCCCACTACGAGCAGTACTTC.

The chain employs TRBV20-1 and TRBJ2-6; D is unresolved. The germline V and J ends were trimmed by 5 bases and 0 bases, with 11 bases remaining between them. There are 15 residues in the CDR3. The germline gives CDR1 DFQATT, CDR2 SNEGSKA (reference sequence). The CDR3 here is CSASPPSSGANVLTF. The CDR3, as DNA: TGCAGTGCTTCCCCTCCGAGCTCTGGGGCCAACGTCCTGACTTTC.

This chain uses TRBV15 with TRBJ1-5, with 9 positions matching TRBD1. The V gene end was trimmed by 2 bases and the J gene end by 7 bases; junction bases not matched to a gene: 6. This CDR3 is 15 amino acids long. Germline CDR1 reads LNHNV; CDR2 reads YYDKDF (reference sequence). CDR3 bases: TGTGCCACCAGCAGAAGAACAGGGGGCGGACAGCCCCAGCATTTT. Encoded protein: CATSRRTGGGQPQHF.

The V and J genes are TRBV29-1 and TRBJ2-3, with D perhaps matching TRBD2 (5 bases). This CDR3 has 12 amino acids. V gave up 3 bases and J gave up 2 bases, with 6 bases separating them. Germline V gene lookup returns CDR1 SQVTM and CDR2 ANQGSEA. CDR3 in amino acids: CSVDGLTDTQYF. CDR3 sequence (DNA): TGCAGCGTTGACGGACTCACAGATACGCAGTATTTT.

This clonotype was counted ten times or more. The genes are TRBV12-3 or TRBV12-4 and TRBJ1-3; D not resolved. The V gene lost 0 bases and the J gene lost 0 bases, with 3 bases spanning the gap. The CDR3 consists of 14 residues. The CDR3 DNA is TGTGCCAGCAGTTTAGCGATCTCTGGAAACACCATATATTTT. Translation gives CASSLAISGNTIYF.